The 30 T cell receptor beta chains reported below all come from one sample, sequenced in a study of CD8 T cells in ankylosing spondylitis. Study-wide findings and caveats: Blood from ankylosing spondylitis patients appeared to carry a characteristic roughly 8-variant TCR beta motif.

TCRdb independently ran MiXCR on the 5' RACE reads; one entry per CDR3 protein. The data hold around 100,000 distinct CDR3 sequences, with roughly 9% observed a single time. These receptors have no identified antigens. The sequenced sample consisted of blood, either unsorted or a sorted T cell fraction (not recorded which). All receptors come from a male donor with ankylosing spondylitis.

In this sample, this clonotype is medium-sized. The V and J genes are TRBV13 and TRBJ2-7; tentative D call: TRBD2 (6 bases). The germline V and J ends were trimmed by 5 bases and 4 bases, with 15 bases remaining between them. Germline-derived CDR1 and CDR2 are PRHDT and FYEKMQ (reference sequence). The CDR3 is 14 amino acids. CDR3 sequence: CASSNSGLIYEQYF. In nucleotides, the CDR3 is TGTGCCAGCAGCAACTCGGGACTTATATACGAGCAGTACTTC.

This clonotype has only a few counts. V is TRBV11-2 and J is TRBJ2-3; no clear D gene. The CDR3 runs to 13 residues. Between the trimmed V and J ends, which lost 5 bases and 2 bases, there was a span of 8 bases. Per germline, CDR1 SGHAT and CDR2 FQNNGV. The CDR3 DNA is TGTGCCAGCAGCCCCGGGCCCACAGATACGCAGTATTTT. Translated, it gives CASSPGPTDTQYF.

In its sample, this clonotype ranks as medium-sized (0.01 to 0.1%). The chain carries TRBV13 and TRBJ2-7; D may be TRBD1 or TRBD2 (7 bases each). Between the trimmed V and J ends, which lost 1 base and 6 bases, there was a span of 13 bases. CDR3 length equals 14 residues. Germline V gene data show CDR1 as PRHDT and CDR2 as FYEKMQ (reference sequence). The CDR3 here is CASSLEGGGSEQYF. In nucleotides, the CDR3 is TGTGCCAGCAGCTTAGAAGGGGGCGGGAGCGAGCAGTACTTC.

This clonotype occurred many times. At one end the junction does not follow the germline gene, possibly because of a read error. The genes are TRBV2 and TRBJ2-1; 9 nucleotides match TRBD2. Germline V CDR1 and CDR2: SNHLY, FYNNEI. The CDR3 totals 15 residues. The CDR3 nucleotides read TGTGCCAGCAGGGAAGCGGGGGGCTCCTACAATGAGCAGTTCTTC. It translates to CASREAGGSYNEQFF.

The J gene is TRBJ2-2, the V gene TRBV5-7; either TRBD1 or TRBD2 may fit D (5 bases each). TRBV5-7 is an ORF, with its function uncertain. CDR3 size: 14 residues. Trimming shortened V by 3 bases and J by 7 bases, and 13 bases separated the two germline ends. The CDR3 loop is CASSSGTPDGELFF. The CDR3 DNA reads as TGTGCCAGCAGCTCCGGGACCCCAGACGGGGAGCTGTTTTTT.

The chain carries TRBV6-1 and TRBJ2-7; 7 bases match TRBD1. Germline trimming cut 3 bases from V and 2 bases from J; bases unmatched to any gene: 10. Germline assignment: CDR1 MNHNS and CDR2 SASEGT. The CDR3 is 16 residues long. CDR3 region: CASSDGLRTGPYEQYV. The CDR3 nucleotides read TGTGCCAGCAGTGACGGTTTACGGACAGGTCCCTACGAGCAGTACGTC.

J is TRBJ2-2 and V is TRBV29-1; either TRBD1 or TRBD2 may fit D (5 bases each). The CDR3 has 14 residues. Germline V gene sequence: CDR1 SQVTM, CDR2 ANQGSEA. The V end lost 3 bases, the J end lost 5 bases, and 13 bases lay between the germline ends. The CDR3 DNA sequence: TGCAGCGTTGATCGGGGCAACCCGACCGGGGAGCTGTTTTTT. Encoded protein: CSVDRGNPTGELFF.

In this sample, this clonotype turned up many times. The chain combines TRBV7-9 with TRBJ1-6; 7 positions match TRBD1. After removal of 5 bases from V and 8 bases from J, the junction contained 9 bases not matched to a gene. The CDR3 runs 15 residues. CDR1 and CDR2 (germline): SEHNR, FQNEAQ (reference sequence). This CDR3 is CASSPLQGLDSPLHF. CDR3 bases: TGTGCCAGCAGCCCTTTACAGGGGTTGGATTCACCCCTCCACTTT.

Ten or more counts support this clonotype. The J gene is TRBJ2-3, the V gene TRBV12-3 or TRBV12-4; D perhaps matches TRBD2 (6 bases). The CDR3 is 14 residues long. V lost 10 bases and J 4 bases, leaving 18 bases between the germline ends. This CDR3 is CAIPQGGNPDTQYF. CDR3 coding DNA: TGTGCCATCCCCCAAGGAGGGAATCCAGATACGCAGTATTTT.

The table lists this clonotype with a few counts. The chain links TRBV5-6 to TRBJ1-4; D not certain. The germline V and J ends were trimmed by 0 bases and 6 bases, with 6 bases remaining between them. CDR1 SGHDT and CDR2 YYEEEE come from the germline V gene. The CDR3 length is 13 residues. CDR3 sequence reads: CASSLGSDEKLFF. DNA of the CDR3: TGTGCCAGCAGCTTGGGAAGCGATGAAAAACTGTTTTTT. The full variable domain, in which reference TRBV5-6 and TRBJ1-4 provide the parts outside the CDR3, is DAGVTQSPTHLIKTRGQQVTLRCSPKSGHDTVSWYQQALGQGPQFIFQYYEEEERQRGNFPDRFSGHQFPNYSSELNVNALLLGDSALYLCASSLGSDEKLFFGSGTQLSVL.

The chain has TRBV7-9 and TRBJ2-1; D may be TRBD2 (6 bases). V was trimmed by 1 base and J by 7 bases, leaving 17 bases between them. CDR3 length equals 16 residues. Germline CDR1 SEHNR, CDR2 FQNEAQ (reference sequence). The DNA for the CDR3 is TGTGCCAGCAGCTTAGGGGGTAGCGGAGGATCTAATGAGCAGTTCTTC. Its translation: CASSLGGSGGSNEQFF.

This clonotype was counted many times. V gene TRBV14 combines with J gene TRBJ1-2, with a weak D call TRBD1 (6 bases). The length of the CDR3 is 15 residues. Per the germline V gene, CDR1 is SGHDN and CDR2 is FVKESK. V dropped 4 bases and J dropped 0 bases, with 12 bases sitting between them. The CDR3: CASSPTGHSNYGYTF. The CDR3 bases are TGTGCCAGCAGCCCAACGGGACACTCTAACTATGGCTACACCTTC.

This rearrangement joins TRBV29-1 to TRBJ2-7; unclear D gene. The CDR3 runs to 13 residues. The V and J ends lost 5 bases and 4 bases respectively, with 15 bases between them. Germline assignment: CDR1 SQVTM and CDR2 ANQGSEA. CDR3 loop: CSVYVGLSYEQYF. CDR3 nucleotides: TGCAGCGTTTACGTTGGGCTATCTTACGAGCAGTACTTC.

This clonotype was seen a handful of times. The chain uses TRBV12-3 or TRBV12-4 and TRBJ2-1, with 7 bases that match TRBD2. V lost 3 bases and J lost 8; bases outside the gene matches: 7. The CDR3 loop spans 14 amino acids. CDR3 sequence: CASSFLGEGYEQFF. The CDR3 region has the DNA TGTGCCAGCAGTTTTCTCGGGGAGGGCTATGAGCAGTTCTTC.

This clonotype has ten or more counts. The chain joins TRBV3-1 to TRBJ1-5; D gene uncertain. Germline loops: CDR1 LGHDT, CDR2 YNNKEL (reference sequence). V was shortened by 0 bases and J by 2 bases, with 17 bases between the two germline ends. The CDR3 sequence is 18 residues long. CDR3 nucleotides: TGTGCCAGCAGCCAAGAAATCCCAAAAGAGTTCGGCAATCAGCCCCAGCATTTT. This sequence encodes CASSQEIPKEFGNQPQHF.

The chain is built from TRBV19 and TRBJ1-1; D gene unclear. Germline V gene sequence: CDR1 LNHDA, CDR2 SQIVND (reference sequence). The CDR3 contains 13 residues. The germline V and J ends were trimmed by 3 bases and 0 bases, with 5 bases remaining between them. Written as DNA, the CDR3 is TGTGCCAGTAGTATGTTCCTGAACACTGAAGCTTTCTTT. It is translated as CASSMFLNTEAFF. The variable domain in full, with the rest retrieved from reference TRBV19 and TRBJ1-1, is DGGITQSPKYLFRKEGQNVTLSCEQNLNHDAMYWYRQDPGQGLRLIYYSQIVNDFQKGDIAEGYSVSREKKESFPLTVTSAQKNPTAFYLCASSMFLNTEAFFGQGTRLTVV.

CDR3 region: CSVPLALVGQFF. CDR3 sequence (DNA): TGCAGCGTGCCCCTAGCACTGGTTGGGCAGTTCTTC. This chain links TRBV29-1 with TRBJ2-1; tentatively, D is TRBD2 (5 bases). Trimming cost V 6 bases and J 12 bases, with 18 bases left between them. The CDR3 covers 12 residues. Germline CDR1 is SQVTM and CDR2 is ANQGSEA.

This clonotype has only a few counts. This chain links TRBV12-3 or TRBV12-4 with TRBJ2-3; D unclear. Trimming removed 6 bases from V and 2 bases from J, with 9 bases in between. This CDR3 comprises 13 residues. In nucleotides, the CDR3 is TGTGCCAGCAGCGATGCCCCCACAGATACGCAGTATTTT. Translation gives CASSDAPTDTQYF.

This clonotype turned up a few times. The gene calls are TRBV27 and TRBJ2-1; D remains unclear. V gave up 8 bases and J gave up 3 bases, with 8 bases separating them. The CDR3 has 12 amino acids. Germline V lookup: CDR1 MNHEY, CDR2 SMNVEV (reference sequence). The CDR3 bases are TGTGCCAGCGGGTTCTTCTACAATGAGCAGTTCTTC. Its protein product is CASGFFYNEQFF.

Ten or more counts support this clonotype. The chain recombines TRBV20-1 with TRBJ2-1, with 9 bases that match TRBD1. Germline lookup yields CDR1 DFQATT and CDR2 SNEGSKA (reference sequence). There are 16 residues in the CDR3. Unmatched junction bases numbered 8, after V lost 2 bases and J lost 3 bases. The CDR3 DNA reads as TGCAGTGCTAGACCCCGGGGGACAGGGTACTACAATGAGCAGTTCTTC. Its translation is CSARPRGTGYYNEQFF.

In this sample, this clonotype turned up a few times. The gene calls are TRBV9 and TRBJ2-2; a weak D match, TRBD1 (6 bases). Germline CDR1 reads SGDLS; CDR2 reads YYNGEE. This CDR3 comprises 13 residues. V lost 4 bases and J 7 bases, leaving 11 bases between the germline ends. The DNA of the CDR3 is TGTGCCAGCAGCCCGGACAGTCGCGGGGAGCTGTTTTTT. This encodes CASSPDSRGELFF.

The rearrangement uses TRBV20-1 and TRBJ2-3, with a weak D call TRBD2 (5 bases). CDR1 DFQATT and CDR2 SNEGSKA come from the germline V gene (reference sequence). The length of the CDR3 is 15 residues. V shed 1 base and J shed 4 bases, with 15 bases lying between them. The CDR3 DNA reads TGCAGTGCTAGAGTCAAAGCGGCGATTGCAGATACGCAGTATTTT. Translated, it gives CSARVKAAIADTQYF.

This clonotype was detected only a few times. This rearrangement joins TRBV12-3 or TRBV12-4 to TRBJ2-1; 7 positions match TRBD1. After removal of 7 bases from V and 1 base from J, the junction contained 10 bases not matched to a gene. The CDR3 contains 16 residues. The CDR3 DNA sequence: TGTGCCAGCAACCCGACAGGGTTTGGGTCCTACAATGAGCAGTTCTTC. Amino acids: CASNPTGFGSYNEQFF.

This clonotype was counted ten times or more. The chain combines TRBV30 with TRBJ1-6; D ambiguous. V lost 2 bases and J 10 bases, leaving 15 bases between the germline ends. The CDR3 runs to 14 residues. CDR1 is GTSNPN, CDR2 SVGIG, per germline (reference sequence). DNA of the CDR3: TGTGCCTGGAGTCCTCGGCCCCTGGTGTCACCCCTCCACTTT. This encodes CAWSPRPLVSPLHF.

J is TRBJ2-1 and V is TRBV24-1; D might be TRBD2 (6 bases). This CDR3 spans 13 amino acids. Germline V CDR1 and CDR2: KGHDR, SFDVKD. With 10 bases removed from V and 5 bases from J, the gap between germline ends came to 14 bases. In nucleotides, the CDR3 is TGTGCCACTGGGACTTCGTTTCACAATGAGCAGTTCTTC. This gives the protein CATGTSFHNEQFF.

V is TRBV7-9 and J is TRBJ2-3, with unresolved D. CDR1 SEHNR and CDR2 FQNEAQ come from the germline V gene (reference sequence). The V end was cut by 5 bases, the J end by 4 bases, with 13 bases between. The CDR3 consists of 14 residues. CDR3 bases: TGTGCCAGCAGCGAGAACCCCGGGTCAGATACGCAGTATTTT. It codes for CASSENPGSDTQYF.

This clonotype has a count of ten or more. The V call is TRBV11-2, the J call TRBJ2-2; D is undetermined. Germline CDR1 reads SGHAT; CDR2 reads FQNNGV. There are 13 residues in the CDR3. Trimming left V 5 bases short and J 7 bases short, with 11 bases between. CDR3 coding DNA: TGTGCCAGCAGCCCCAGCCCTGTCGGGGAGCTGTTTTTT. It yields the protein CASSPSPVGELFF.

This clonotype was observed a few times. This chain links TRBV2 with TRBJ2-2; 9 bases fit TRBD2. Germline trimming cut 5 bases from V and 8 bases from J; bases unmatched to any gene: 12. CDR1 SNHLY and CDR2 FYNNEI come from the germline V gene. This CDR3 has 16 residues. The CDR3 here is CASSRASGTLTGELFF. CDR3 nucleotides: TGTGCCAGCAGTAGGGCTAGCGGGACCTTGACAGGGGAGCTGTTTTTT.

The table lists this clonotype with many counts. This sequence joins TRBV3-1 and TRBJ2-7; 8 bases are a match to TRBD2. This CDR3 has 15 amino acids. The V gene's germline CDR1 is LGHDT and CDR2 YNNKEL (reference sequence). V gave up 0 bases and J gave up 3 bases; unmatched junction bases: 4. CDR3 sequence reads: CASSQEASGFYEQYF. CDR3 sequence (DNA): TGTGCCAGCAGCCAAGAGGCTAGCGGGTTCTACGAGCAGTACTTC.

The chain is built from TRBV15 and TRBJ2-3; TRBD1 is a possible D gene (6 bases). Deletions cut 0 bases from V and 2 bases from J, with 12 bases between. Germline assignment: CDR1 LNHNV and CDR2 YYDKDF (reference sequence). The CDR3 runs 16 residues. CDR3 amino acids: CATSRDRGGATDTQYF. CDR3 DNA: TGTGCCACCAGCAGAGATCGAGGGGGTGCCACAGATACGCAGTATTTT.